This passage covers 8 T cell receptor beta chains from one sample sequenced in a study of post-analysis software for immune sequencing data. Study observations and caveats: Four to six TRBV segments were significantly more frequent in patients than in controls. TRBV5-6, TRBV5-1 and TRBV20-1 were among these segments.

For these TCRs, the target antigens are not known. Sequencing libraries made from TCR beta cDNA carried unique molecular identifiers. TCRdb passed the PCR reads through MiXCR, listing each CDR3 protein once. The sample has about 260,000 distinct CDR3 sequences; about 40% are singletons. The sequenced material came from blood. The receptor source for this set is a girl aged 5-17 years with multiple sclerosis.

J is TRBJ2-1 and V is TRBV9; 10 bases line up with TRBD2. Germline CDR1 reads SGDLS; CDR2 reads YYNGEE. With V trimmed by 3 bases and J by 8 bases, 8 bases remained unmatched. The CDR3 is 15 amino acids. DNA of the CDR3: TGTGCCAGCAGCGCCGCTAGCGGGAGTTCCTATGAGCAGTTCTTC. Translation: CASSAASGSSYEQFF.

The chain links TRBV14 to TRBJ1-1; a weak D match, TRBD1 (6 bases). CDR1 is SGHDN, CDR2 FVKESK, per germline. This CDR3 spans 15 amino acids. The V end was cut by 2 bases, the J end by 5 bases, with 15 bases between. DNA of the CDR3: TGTGCCAGCAGCCAAACCGAGGGGGTTCCAACTGAAGCTTTCTTT. Its protein product is CASSQTEGVPTEAFF.

In its sample, this clonotype was seen a few times. This chain connects TRBV7-9 to TRBJ1-1, with 7 bases lining up with TRBD1. The CDR3 is 13 amino acids. Germline V gives CDR1 SEHNR, CDR2 FQNEAQ (reference sequence). Trimming cost V 5 bases and J 3 bases; bases outside gene matches: 3. The CDR3 protein is CASSTQGDTEAFF. The CDR3, as DNA: TGTGCCAGCAGCACCCAGGGGGACACTGAAGCTTTCTTT.

The CDR3 region is CASSPSGPPTGETQYF. The CDR3 DNA is TGTGCCAGCAGTCCTTCCGGGCCTCCGACCGGGGAGACCCAGTACTTC. The chain joins TRBV6-5 to TRBJ2-7; D is uncertain. Matching the DNA end better, TRBJ2-5 makes the J call doubtful. There are 16 residues in the CDR3. CDR1 and CDR2 from the germline V gene are MNHEY and SVGAGI.

This clonotype was counted many times. The chain combines TRBV5-1 with TRBJ2-1, with D possibly TRBD1 on 5 matching bases. This CDR3 has 11 amino acids. Germline V gene data show CDR1 as SGHRS and CDR2 as YFSETQ. Trimming stripped 5 bases from V and 9 bases from J, with 9 bases between. The CDR3 region is CASRGEGEQFF. CDR3 sequence (DNA): TGCGCCAGCAGAGGGGAAGGTGAGCAGTTCTTC. The whole variable domain, filled in from reference TRBV5-1 and TRBJ2-1, reads KAGVTQTPRYLIKTRGQQVTLSCSPISGHRSVSWYQQTPGQGLQFLFEYFSETQRNKGNFPGRFSGRQFSNSRSEMNVSTLELGDSALYLCASRGEGEQFFGPGTRLTVL.

This clonotype came up many times. The chain uses TRBV9 and TRBJ2-5, with 14 bases fitting TRBD2. The CDR3 runs to 20 residues. With 0 bases clipped from V and 4 bases from J, the junction kept 14 bases outside the gene matches. In germline, CDR1 is SGDLS, CDR2 YYNGEE. The CDR3 bases are TGTGCCAGCAGCGTAGGGTCCGTGACTAGCGGGAGGGCCGTTACAGAGACCCAGTACTTC. It is translated as CASSVGSVTSGRAVTETQYF.

This clonotype was observed a few times. In DNA, the CDR3 is TGCAGTGCTGGGCCGGGACTATACACCGGGGAGCTGTTTTTT. Translation: CSAGPGLYTGELFF. This chain connects TRBV20-1 to TRBJ2-2; TRBD2 aligns across 7 bases. This CDR3 spans 14 amino acids. V lost 5 bases, J lost 3 bases, and 6 bases stayed unmatched. Germline assignment: CDR1 DFQATT and CDR2 SNEGSKA (reference sequence).

There are many counts of this clonotype. The chain recombines TRBV7-8 with TRBJ2-1, with 9 bases aligning to TRBD1. With 5 bases clipped from V and 0 bases from J, the junction kept 5 bases outside the gene matches. The CDR3 extends over 16 amino acids. Germline lookup yields CDR1 SGHVS and CDR2 FQNEAQ. The CDR3 DNA reads as TGTGCCAGCAGCGAGGGGACAGGGAGCTCCTACAATGAGCAGTTCTTC. Its protein product is CASSEGTGSSYNEQFF.